This entry lists 28 T cell receptor beta chains sequenced from one sample in a study of blood T cell repertoires in COVID-19 (dated by TCRdb to the early 2020s). Library preparation used the immunoSEQ multiplex PCR assay. In TCRdb, the immuneACCESS table is reduced to in-frame sequences with V and J assigned. These tables do not hold every clone; where another copy was compared, an unresolved V gene accounts for under half, and the others remain unexplained. The sample data list just over 300,000 clones, and about 90% of these were observed just once. The leading ten clones occupy around 1.9% of the sample. The specimen was peripheral blood. These receptors were collected from a woman in her twenties or thirties with COVID-19, enrolled during active disease.

The rearrangement uses TRBV27 and TRBJ1-2; tentatively, D is TRBD1 (5 bases). Germline V gene data show CDR1 as MNHEY and CDR2 as SMNVEV (reference sequence). V lost 6 bases and J lost 0, with 14 bases in between. The CDR3 extends over 15 amino acids. CDR3 bases: TGTGCCAGCAGCCACTTGCGGGGCGCTAACTATGGCTACACCTTC. Its translation: CASSHLRGANYGYTF.

V is TRBV7-8 and J is TRBJ1-5, with D tentatively TRBD1 (6 bases). Trimming took off 1 base at V and 3 bases at J, with 10 bases between the two ends. The CDR3 runs 15 residues. The V gene's germline CDR1 is SGHVS and CDR2 FQNEAQ. DNA for the CDR3: TGTGCCAGCAGCTTAGACACAGGGTACAATCAGCCCCAGCATTTT. Translating gives CASSLDTGYNQPQHF.

This clone has just a few counts. This chain uses TRBV27 with TRBJ1-2; weak D call: TRBD1 (5 bases). The ends were cut back, 5 bases at V and 1 base at J, with 14 bases in the middle. Germline V CDR1 and CDR2: MNHEY, SMNVEV (reference sequence). CDR3 length: 15 residues. The CDR3 nucleotides read TGTGCCAGCAGTCTCACGGGGGTCGGTAACTATGGCTACACCTTC. As protein: CASSLTGVGNYGYTF.

The chain carries TRBV3-1 (or the pseudogene TRBV3-2) and TRBJ2-7, with 8 bases matching TRBD1. Trimming at V came to 1 base and at J to 7 bases, leaving 3 bases not matched to a gene. The length of the CDR3 is 13 residues. Germline values: CDR1 LGHDT, CDR2 YNNKEL (reference sequence). The CDR3 spells CASSQGTGLEQYV. CDR3 nucleotides: TGTGCCAGCAGCCAAGGGACAGGGCTTGAGCAGTACGTC.

V is TRBV21-1 and J is TRBJ1-4. TRBV21-1 is labeled a pseudogene. The CDR3 runs to 12 residues. CDR3 region: CASSWSAEELFF. The DNA for the CDR3 is TGTGCCAGCAGTTGGTCGGCTGAGGAACTGTTTTTT.

This clone was picked up one time. This rearrangement joins TRBV5-6 to TRBJ2-7; TRBD2 agrees at 9 bases. The ends lost 0 bases at V and 6 bases at J; junction bases unmatched: 10. The CDR3 contains 16 residues. Germline V gene sequence: CDR1 SGHDT, CDR2 YYEEEE. CDR3 loop: CASSLAGAGGPGEQYF. CDR3 coding DNA: TGTGCCAGCAGCTTGGCAGGCGCGGGGGGGCCCGGCGAGCAGTACTTC.

Remarks on this clone: The sample contains more than one DNA sequence encoding this CDR3. The chain has TRBV7-9 and TRBJ1-5, with 12 positions matching TRBD1. Germline V gene lookup returns CDR1 SEHNR and CDR2 FQNEAQ (reference sequence). This CDR3 contains 14 residues. After removal of 5 bases from V and 7 bases from J, the junction contained 3 bases not matched to a gene. In nucleotides, the CDR3 is TGTGCCAGCAGCCCGGGGACAGGGGGCCAGCCCCAGCATTTT. Its protein is CASSPGTGGQPQHF.

The chain couples TRBV5-1 to TRBJ1-4; 9 nucleotides align to TRBD1. The CDR3 is 13 residues long. V lost 4 bases and J lost 6; bases outside the gene matches: 1. CDR1 is SGHRS, CDR2 YFSETQ, per germline. Here the CDR3 reads CASSRDRDEKLFF. CDR3 sequence (DNA): TGCGCCAGCAGCCGGGACAGGGATGAAAAACTGTTTTTT.

The V call is TRBV7-3, the J call TRBJ1-1, with 7 positions matching TRBD1. This CDR3 is 14 amino acids long. CDR1 SGHTA and CDR2 FQGTGA come from the germline V gene. V was clipped by 5 bases and J by 1 base; unmatched bases: 4. The DNA of the CDR3 is TGTGCCAGCAGCCCGGACAGGCAGAACACTGAAGCTTTCTTT. Translating it yields CASSPDRQNTEAFF.

This clone was seen a single time. This chain uses TRBV9 with TRBJ1-1; 8 positions agree with TRBD1. Per germline, CDR1 SGDLS and CDR2 YYNGEE. V trimming: 0 bases; J trimming: 3 bases; junction bases outside the gene matches: 7. The CDR3 has 16 residues. CDR3 sequence: CASSVGSGGKDTEAFF. In nucleotides, the CDR3 is TGTGCCAGCAGCGTAGGCTCAGGGGGCAAAGACACTGAAGCTTTCTTT. Filled out from reference TRBV9 and TRBJ1-1, the complete variable domain reads DSGVTQTPKHLITATGQRVTLRCSPRSGDLSVYWYQQSLDQGLQFLIQYYNGEERAKGNILERFSAQQFPDLHSELNLSSLELGDSALYFCASSVGSGGKDTEAFFGQGTRLTVV.

The rearrangement uses TRBV5-1 and TRBJ1-4; D is possibly TRBD1 (5 bases). Trimming took off 2 bases at V and 7 bases at J, with 12 bases between the two ends. CDR1 and CDR2 (germline): SGHRS, YFSETQ. CDR3 size: 14 residues. CDR3 coding DNA: TGCGCCAGCAGCTTTCAGGGCTACTCTGAAAAACTGTTTTTT. This encodes CASSFQGYSEKLFF.

The J gene is TRBJ1-1, the V gene TRBV4-3; D remains ambiguous. V was pared by 3 bases and J by 2 bases, with 7 bases between. Looked up from germline, CDR1 is LGHNA and CDR2 is YSLEER. This CDR3 region has 13 residues. The CDR3 DNA sequence: TGCGCCAGCAGCCAGAGGTCAAACACTGAAGCTTTCTTT. Translating it yields CASSQRSNTEAFF.

This clone was observed a single time. The genes are TRBV2 and TRBJ1-2, with TRBD1 as a possible D gene (6 bases). Germline V gives CDR1 SNHLY, CDR2 FYNNEI. The ends were cut back, 7 bases at V and 2 bases at J, with 17 bases in the middle. There are 15 residues in the CDR3. In DNA form, the CDR3 reads TGTGCCAGCACCTCTCCGGACAGCCTAAACTATGGCTACACCTTC. It is translated as CASTSPDSLNYGYTF.

The sample holds one count of this clone. CDR3 sequence reads: CASSFDRDHGYTF. In DNA, the CDR3 is TGTGCCAGCAGCTTCGACAGGGACCATGGCTACACCTTC. The rearrangement joins TRBV5-4 to TRBJ1-2; 7 bases align to TRBD1. Germline CDR1 SGHNT, CDR2 YYREEE (reference sequence). Trimming cost V 2 bases and J 6 bases; bases outside gene matches: 4. The length of the CDR3 is 13 residues.

The chain carries TRBV10-3 and TRBJ2-5; D might be TRBD2 (5 bases). Trimming took 4 bases from V and 3 from J, leaving 9 bases between them. Germline CDR1 reads ENHRY; CDR2 reads SYGVKD. The CDR3 sequence is 13 residues long. The CDR3 DNA reads as TGTGCCATCAGTGGAGGGATGGAAGAGACCCAGTACTTC. Protein: CAISGGMEETQYF.

The rearrangement uses TRBV2 and TRBJ1-1; a possible D gene is TRBD1 (5 bases). Trimming shortened V by 6 bases and J by 3 bases, and 20 bases separated the two germline ends. This CDR3 is built from 16 residues. Germline values: CDR1 SNHLY, CDR2 FYNNEI. CDR3 DNA: TGTGCCAGCAGCGGCTTTAACGGCGGGGGGTACACTGAAGCTTTCTTT. Its translation is CASSGFNGGGYTEAFF.

The chain has TRBV7-2 and TRBJ1-1; unclear D gene. Germline lookup yields CDR1 SGHTA and CDR2 FQGNSA. Trimming took 1 base from V and 0 from J, leaving 9 bases between them. This CDR3 is built from 15 residues. The CDR3: CASSLVAGMNTEAFF. CDR3 sequence (DNA): TGTGCCAGCAGCTTAGTTGCGGGTATGAACACTGAAGCTTTCTTT. The full variable domain, rest sourced from reference TRBV7-2 and TRBJ1-1, is GAGVSQSPSNKVTEKGKDVELRCDPISGHTALYWYRQSLGQGLEFLIYFQGNSAPDKSGLPSDRFSAERTGGSVSTLTIQRTQQEDSAVYLCASSLVAGMNTEAFFGQGTRLTVV.

This clone was observed a handful of times. The rearrangement joins TRBV25-1 to TRBJ1-2; 9 nucleotides agree with TRBD1. Germline lookup yields CDR1 MGHDK and CDR2 SYGVNS. The V and J ends lost 2 bases and 8 bases, in that order; junction bases with no gene match: 15. This CDR3 contains 17 residues. The CDR3: CASSETPGQGGTIGYTF. The CDR3 coding sequence is TGTGCCAGCAGTGAAACTCCGGGACAGGGAGGAACTATAGGCTACACCTTC.

V gene TRBV29-1 combines with J gene TRBJ2-6; a possible D gene is TRBD2 (5 bases). Deletions cut 3 bases from V and 4 bases from J, with 10 bases between. CDR1 is SQVTM and CDR2 is ANQGSEA in the germline V gene. CDR3 length: 14 residues. The CDR3 bases are TGCAGCGTTGACGCCGGGGTCGGGGCCAACGTCCTGACTTTC. This sequence encodes CSVDAGVGANVLTF.

The chain employs TRBV7-2 and TRBJ2-5; D possibly corresponds to TRBD2 (6 bases). Trimming removed 3 bases from V and 5 bases from J, with 16 bases in between. The germline CDR1 and CDR2 sequences are SGHTA and FQGNSA. The CDR3 sequence is 15 residues long. CDR3 in amino acids: CASSFNAGRAETQYF. The CDR3 bases are TGTGCCAGCAGCTTCAATGCGGGGAGAGCGGAGACCCAGTACTTC. Variable domain in full (rest from reference TRBV7-2 and TRBJ2-5): GAGVSQSPSNKVTEKGKDVELRCDPISGHTALYWYRQSLGQGLEFLIYFQGNSAPDKSGLPSDRFSAERTGGSVSTLTIQRTQQEDSAVYLCASSFNAGRAETQYFGPGTRLLVL.

This chain links TRBV6-5 with TRBJ2-2; 12 bases are a match to TRBD2. The CDR3 spans 14 residues. Trimming took 10 bases from V and 7 from J; bases not matched to a gene: 7. Germline CDR1 MNHEY, CDR2 SVGAGI. The CDR3 here is CATRLAGEIGELFF. CDR3 in DNA: TGTGCCACCCGACTAGCGGGGGAAATCGGGGAGCTGTTTTTT.

This clone has just a few counts. The V call is TRBV2, the J call TRBJ2-7, with TRBD1 matching over 7 bases. The CDR3 has 14 amino acids. The germline V gene encodes CDR1 SNHLY and CDR2 FYNNEI. V was clipped by 6 bases and J by 3 bases; unmatched bases: 8. The CDR3 loop reads CASRDDRVLYEQYV. CDR3 bases: TGTGCCAGCAGGGATGACAGGGTGCTCTACGAGCAGTACGTC.

V is TRBV7-2 and J is TRBJ1-5; 7 nucleotides line up with TRBD1. The CDR3 is made up of 14 amino acids. V shed 4 bases, J shed 2 bases, and the junction held 2 bases outside the gene matches. Germline lookup yields CDR1 SGHTA and CDR2 FQGNSA. Here the CDR3 DNA reads TGTGCCAGCAGCTATACAGGGGGCAATCAGCCCCAGCATTTT. Translating it yields CASSYTGGNQPQHF.

This clone was recorded a few times. The chain links TRBV16 to TRBJ1-5; a possible D gene is TRBD1 (5 bases). The V end was cut by 2 bases, the J end by 4 bases, with 9 bases between. Germline V gene sequence: CDR1 KGHSY, CDR2 FQNENV. The CDR3 has 14 residues. The CDR3, as DNA: TGTGCCAGCAGCCAAATGGAGGGGAATCAGCCCCAGCATTTT. Its translation is CASSQMEGNQPQHF.

At least ten counts were recorded for this clone. The chain couples TRBV4-2 to TRBJ2-3, with 8 bases that match TRBD1. The ends lost 1 base at V and 4 bases at J; junction bases unmatched: 7. The CDR3 has 16 amino acids. Germline V gene lookup returns CDR1 LGHNA and CDR2 YNFKEQ. The chain's CDR3 is CASSQVRAGGADTQYF. DNA for the CDR3: TGTGCCAGCAGCCAAGTCCGAGCAGGGGGCGCAGATACGCAGTATTTT.

This rearrangement joins TRBV5-1 to TRBJ1-2, with 8 bases fitting TRBD1. Germline V gene data show CDR1 as SGHRS and CDR2 as YFSETQ. V lost 0 bases and J lost 10; bases outside the gene matches: 17. There are 17 residues in the CDR3. The CDR3 region is CASSLVYSQGAGSDYTF. For the CDR3, the DNA is TGCGCCAGCAGCTTGGTCTATAGTCAGGGGGCGGGATCGGACTACACCTTC. Full variable domain (missing parts from reference TRBV5-1 and TRBJ1-2): KAGVTQTPRYLIKTRGQQVTLSCSPISGHRSVSWYQQTPGQGLQFLFEYFSETQRNKGNFPGRFSGRQFSNSRSEMNVSTLELGDSALYLCASSLVYSQGAGSDYTFGSGTRLTVV.

V is TRBV5-8 and J is TRBJ2-5; D might be TRBD2 (5 bases). CDR1 SGHTS and CDR2 YDEGEE come from the germline V gene. The V gene lost 2 bases and the J gene lost 10 bases, with 12 bases spanning the gap. The CDR3 loop spans 12 amino acids. CDR3 nucleotides: TGTGCCAGCAGCTTTATCCGGGGTGGCCAGTACTTC. Protein: CASSFIRGGQYF.

This clone occurred once. The rearrangement joins TRBV5-5 to TRBJ1-1, with 8 bases fitting TRBD1. V gave up 2 bases and J gave up 5 bases; unmatched junction bases: 8. Per germline, CDR1 SGHKS and CDR2 YYEKEE (reference sequence). This CDR3 has 15 residues. CDR3 sequence: CASSFFPTGGTEAFF. CDR3 bases: TGTGCCAGCAGCTTCTTTCCCACAGGGGGAACTGAAGCTTTCTTT. The variable domain in full, with the rest retrieved from reference TRBV5-5 and TRBJ1-1, is DAGVTQSPTHLIKTRGQQVTLRCSPISGHKSVSWYQQVLGQGPQFIFQYYEKEERGRGNFPDRFSARQFPNYSSELNVNALLLGDSALYLCASSFFPTGGTEAFFGQGTRLTVV.